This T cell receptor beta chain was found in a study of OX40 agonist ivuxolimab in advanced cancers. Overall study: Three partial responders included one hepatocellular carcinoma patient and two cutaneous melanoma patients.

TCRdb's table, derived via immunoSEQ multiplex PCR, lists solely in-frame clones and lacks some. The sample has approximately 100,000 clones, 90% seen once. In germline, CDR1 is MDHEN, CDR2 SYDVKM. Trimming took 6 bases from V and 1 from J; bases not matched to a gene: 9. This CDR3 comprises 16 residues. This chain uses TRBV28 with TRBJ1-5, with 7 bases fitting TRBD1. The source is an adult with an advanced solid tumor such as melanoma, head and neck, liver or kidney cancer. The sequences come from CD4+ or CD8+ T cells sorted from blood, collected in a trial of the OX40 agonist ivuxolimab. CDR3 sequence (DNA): TGTGCCAGCAGACTGGGACAGATCTCGAGCAATCAGCCCCAGCATTTT. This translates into CASRLGQISSNQPQHF.